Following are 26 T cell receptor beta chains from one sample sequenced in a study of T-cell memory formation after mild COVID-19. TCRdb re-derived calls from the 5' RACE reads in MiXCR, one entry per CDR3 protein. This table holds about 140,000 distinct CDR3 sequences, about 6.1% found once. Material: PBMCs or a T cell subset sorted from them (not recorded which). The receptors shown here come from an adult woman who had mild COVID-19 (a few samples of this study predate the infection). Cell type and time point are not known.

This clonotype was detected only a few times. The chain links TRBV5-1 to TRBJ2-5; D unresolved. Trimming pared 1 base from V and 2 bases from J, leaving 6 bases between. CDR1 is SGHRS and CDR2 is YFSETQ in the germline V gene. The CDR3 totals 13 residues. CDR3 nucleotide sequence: TGCGCCAGCAGCTTGAGACAACAAGAGACCCAGTACTTC. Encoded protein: CASSLRQQETQYF.

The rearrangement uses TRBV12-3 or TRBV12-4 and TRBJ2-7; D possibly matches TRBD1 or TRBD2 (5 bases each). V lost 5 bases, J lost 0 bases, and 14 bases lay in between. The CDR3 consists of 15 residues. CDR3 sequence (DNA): TGTGCCAGCAGTCAGGGACCGAAGAGCTCCTACGAGCAGTACTTC. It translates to CASSQGPKSSYEQYF.

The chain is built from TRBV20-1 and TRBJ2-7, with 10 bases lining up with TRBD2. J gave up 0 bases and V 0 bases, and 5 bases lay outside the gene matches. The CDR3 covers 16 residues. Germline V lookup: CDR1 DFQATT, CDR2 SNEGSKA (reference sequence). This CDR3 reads CSAREGSGGSSYEQYF. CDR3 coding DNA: TGCAGTGCTAGAGAGGGTAGCGGGGGGAGCTCCTACGAGCAGTACTTC.

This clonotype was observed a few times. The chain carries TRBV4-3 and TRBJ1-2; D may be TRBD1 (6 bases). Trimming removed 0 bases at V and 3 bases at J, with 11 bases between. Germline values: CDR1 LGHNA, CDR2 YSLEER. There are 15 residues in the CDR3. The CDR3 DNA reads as TGCGCCAGCAGCCAAGAAGGGGGTTCTTACTATGGCTACACCTTC. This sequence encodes CASSQEGGSYYGYTF.

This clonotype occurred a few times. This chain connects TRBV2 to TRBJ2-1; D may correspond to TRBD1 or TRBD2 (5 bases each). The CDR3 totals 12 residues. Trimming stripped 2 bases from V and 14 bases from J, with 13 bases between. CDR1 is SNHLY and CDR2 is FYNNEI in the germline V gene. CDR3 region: CASSEQGDVEFF. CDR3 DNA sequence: TGTGCCAGCAGTGAACAGGGAGACGTGGAGTTCTTC.

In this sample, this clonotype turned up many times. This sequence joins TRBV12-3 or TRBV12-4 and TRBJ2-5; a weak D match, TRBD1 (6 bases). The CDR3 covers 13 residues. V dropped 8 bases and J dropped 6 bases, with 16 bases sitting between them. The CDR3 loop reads CASAEDRRQTQYF. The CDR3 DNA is TGTGCCAGCGCCGAGGACAGACGGCAGACCCAGTACTTC.

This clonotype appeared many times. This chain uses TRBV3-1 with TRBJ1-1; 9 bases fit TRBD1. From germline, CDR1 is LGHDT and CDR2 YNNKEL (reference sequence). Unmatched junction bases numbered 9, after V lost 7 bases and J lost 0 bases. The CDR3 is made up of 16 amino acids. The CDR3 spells CASTPDRGKLNTEAFF. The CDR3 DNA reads TGTGCCAGCACTCCTGACAGGGGGAAACTGAACACTGAAGCTTTCTTT.

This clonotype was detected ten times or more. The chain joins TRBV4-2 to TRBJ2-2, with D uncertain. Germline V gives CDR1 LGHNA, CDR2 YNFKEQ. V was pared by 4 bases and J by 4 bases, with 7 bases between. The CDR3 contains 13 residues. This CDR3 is CASSPGPTGELFF. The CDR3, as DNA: TGTGCCAGCAGCCCGGGCCCCACCGGGGAGCTGTTTTTT.

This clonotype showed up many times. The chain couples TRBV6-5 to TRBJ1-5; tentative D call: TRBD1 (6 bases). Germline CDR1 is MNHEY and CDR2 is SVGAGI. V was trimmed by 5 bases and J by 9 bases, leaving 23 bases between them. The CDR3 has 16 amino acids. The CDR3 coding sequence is TGTGCCAGCAGTCTTCGACAGGCGGTAGGTTCAATGCCCCAGCATTTT. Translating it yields CASSLRQAVGSMPQHF.

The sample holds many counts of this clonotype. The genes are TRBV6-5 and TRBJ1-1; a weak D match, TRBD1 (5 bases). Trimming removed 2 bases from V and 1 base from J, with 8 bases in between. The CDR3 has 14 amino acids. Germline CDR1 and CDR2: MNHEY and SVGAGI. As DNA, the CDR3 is TGTGCCAGCAGTTACACAGGAACGAACACTGAAGCTTTCTTT. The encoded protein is CASSYTGTNTEAFF.

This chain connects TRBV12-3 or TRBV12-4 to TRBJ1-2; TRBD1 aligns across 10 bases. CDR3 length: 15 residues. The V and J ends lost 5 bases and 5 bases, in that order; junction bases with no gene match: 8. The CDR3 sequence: CASSRTGGKGYGYTF. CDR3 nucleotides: TGTGCCAGCAGTCGGACAGGGGGGAAAGGTTATGGCTACACCTTC.

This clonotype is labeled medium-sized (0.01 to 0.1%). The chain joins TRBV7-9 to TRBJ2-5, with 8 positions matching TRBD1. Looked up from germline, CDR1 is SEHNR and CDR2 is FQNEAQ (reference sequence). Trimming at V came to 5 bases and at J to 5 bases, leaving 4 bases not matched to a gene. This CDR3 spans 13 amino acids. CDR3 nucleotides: TGTGCCAGCAGCAGCAGGGGGCCTGAGACCCAGTACTTC. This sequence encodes CASSSRGPETQYF.

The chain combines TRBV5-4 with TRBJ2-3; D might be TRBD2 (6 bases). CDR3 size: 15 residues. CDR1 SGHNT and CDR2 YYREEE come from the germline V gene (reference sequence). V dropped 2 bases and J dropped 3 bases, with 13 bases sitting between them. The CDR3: CASSLRGIGTDTQYF. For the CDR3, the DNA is TGTGCCAGCAGCTTACGGGGGATAGGGACAGATACGCAGTATTTT.

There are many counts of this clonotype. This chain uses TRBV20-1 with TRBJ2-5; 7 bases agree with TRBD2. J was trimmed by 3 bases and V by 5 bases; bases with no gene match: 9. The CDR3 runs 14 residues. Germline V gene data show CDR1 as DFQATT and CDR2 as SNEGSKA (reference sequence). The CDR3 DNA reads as TGCAGTGCTTTGATCAAGCGGGGTAAAGAGACCCAGTACTTC. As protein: CSALIKRGKETQYF.

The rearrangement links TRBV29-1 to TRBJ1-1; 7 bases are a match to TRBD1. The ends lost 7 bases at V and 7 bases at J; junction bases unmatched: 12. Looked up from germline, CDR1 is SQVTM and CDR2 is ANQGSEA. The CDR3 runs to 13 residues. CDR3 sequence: CSGTLGQRREAFF. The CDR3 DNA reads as TGCAGCGGTACATTGGGACAGAGACGTGAAGCTTTCTTT.

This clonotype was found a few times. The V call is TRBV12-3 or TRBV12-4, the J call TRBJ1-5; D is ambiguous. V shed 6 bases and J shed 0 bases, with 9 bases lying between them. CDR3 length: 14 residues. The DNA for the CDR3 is TGTGCCAGCAGAATGTTAAATAGCAATCAGCCCCAGCATTTT. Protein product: CASRMLNSNQPQHF.

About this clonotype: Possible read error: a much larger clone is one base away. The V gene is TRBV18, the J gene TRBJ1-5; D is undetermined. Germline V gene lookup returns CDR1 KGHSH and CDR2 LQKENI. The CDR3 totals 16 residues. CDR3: CASSPGTRISNQPQNF. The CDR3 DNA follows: TGTGCCAGCTCACCAGGTACCCGAATTAGCAATCAGCCCCAGAATTTT.

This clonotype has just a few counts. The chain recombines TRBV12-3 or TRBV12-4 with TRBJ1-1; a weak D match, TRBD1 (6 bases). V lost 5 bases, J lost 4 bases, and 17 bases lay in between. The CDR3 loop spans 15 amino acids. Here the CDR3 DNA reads TGTGCCAGCAGTCCCTACGGAGGGGGTATCACTGAAGCTTTCTTT. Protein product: CASSPYGGGITEAFF.

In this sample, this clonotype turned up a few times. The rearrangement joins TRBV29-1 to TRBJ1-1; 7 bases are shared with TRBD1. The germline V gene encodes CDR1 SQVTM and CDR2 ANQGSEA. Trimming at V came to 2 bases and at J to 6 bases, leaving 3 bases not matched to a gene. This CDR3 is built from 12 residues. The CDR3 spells CSVERGGSEAFF. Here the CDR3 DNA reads TGCAGCGTTGAAAGAGGGGGCTCTGAAGCTTTCTTT.

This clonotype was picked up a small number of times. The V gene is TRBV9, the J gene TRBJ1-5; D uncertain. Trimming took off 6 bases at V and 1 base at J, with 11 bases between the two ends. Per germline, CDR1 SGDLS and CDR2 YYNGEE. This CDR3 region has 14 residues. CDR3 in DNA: TGTGCCAGCACCCCGGGAGTCAGCAATCAGCCCCAGCATTTT. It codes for CASTPGVSNQPQHF.

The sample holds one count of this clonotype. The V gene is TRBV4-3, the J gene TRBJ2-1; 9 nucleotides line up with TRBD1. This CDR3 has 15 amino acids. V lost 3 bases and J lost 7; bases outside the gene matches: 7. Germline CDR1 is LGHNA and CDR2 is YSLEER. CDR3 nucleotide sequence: TGCGCCAGCAGCCAGGCCGGGACAGGGAGAAATGAGCAGTTCTTC. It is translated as CASSQAGTGRNEQFF.

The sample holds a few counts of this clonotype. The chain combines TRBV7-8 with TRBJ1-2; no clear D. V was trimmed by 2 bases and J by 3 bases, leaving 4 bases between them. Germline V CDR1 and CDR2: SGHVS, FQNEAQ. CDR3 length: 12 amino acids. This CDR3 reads CASSLPDYGYTF. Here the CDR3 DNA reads TGTGCCAGCAGCTTACCAGACTATGGCTACACCTTC. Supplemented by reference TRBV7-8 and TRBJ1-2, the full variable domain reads GAGVSQSPRYKVAKRGQDVALRCDPISGHVSLFWYQQALGQGPEFLTYFQNEAQLDKSGLPSDRFFAERPEGSVSTLKIQRTQQEDSAVYLCASSLPDYGYTFGSGTRLTVV.

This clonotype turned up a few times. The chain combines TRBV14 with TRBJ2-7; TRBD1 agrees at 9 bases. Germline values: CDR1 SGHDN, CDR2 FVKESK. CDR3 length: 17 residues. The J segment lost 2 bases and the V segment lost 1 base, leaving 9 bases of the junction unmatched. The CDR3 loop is CASSQATLRDRAYEQYF. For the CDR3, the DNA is TGTGCCAGCAGCCAAGCTACCCTTCGGGACAGGGCCTACGAGCAGTACTTC.

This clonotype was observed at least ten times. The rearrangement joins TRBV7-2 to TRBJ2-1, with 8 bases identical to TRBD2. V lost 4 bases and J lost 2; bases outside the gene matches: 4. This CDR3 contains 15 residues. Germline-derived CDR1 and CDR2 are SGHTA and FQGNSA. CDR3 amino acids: CASSSLRGAYNEQFF. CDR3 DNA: TGTGCCAGCAGCTCGCTGCGGGGGGCCTACAATGAGCAGTTCTTC. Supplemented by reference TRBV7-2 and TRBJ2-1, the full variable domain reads GAGVSQSPSNKVTEKGKDVELRCDPISGHTALYWYRQSLGQGLEFLIYFQGNSAPDKSGLPSDRFSAERTGGSVSTLTIQRTQQEDSAVYLCASSSLRGAYNEQFFGPGTRLTVL.

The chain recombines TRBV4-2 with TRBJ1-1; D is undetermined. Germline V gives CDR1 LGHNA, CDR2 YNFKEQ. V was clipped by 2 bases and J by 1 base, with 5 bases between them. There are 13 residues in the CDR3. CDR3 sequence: CASSQRPNTEAFF. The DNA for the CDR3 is TGTGCCAGCAGCCAACGGCCGAACACTGAAGCTTTCTTT.

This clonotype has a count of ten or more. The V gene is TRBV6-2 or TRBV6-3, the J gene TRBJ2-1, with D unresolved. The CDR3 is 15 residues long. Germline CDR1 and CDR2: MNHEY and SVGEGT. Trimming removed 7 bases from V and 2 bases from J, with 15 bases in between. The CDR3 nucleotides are TGTGCCAGCACCCCCCAATCCAGCCCCTACAATGAGCAGTTCTTC. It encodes CASTPQSSPYNEQFF.